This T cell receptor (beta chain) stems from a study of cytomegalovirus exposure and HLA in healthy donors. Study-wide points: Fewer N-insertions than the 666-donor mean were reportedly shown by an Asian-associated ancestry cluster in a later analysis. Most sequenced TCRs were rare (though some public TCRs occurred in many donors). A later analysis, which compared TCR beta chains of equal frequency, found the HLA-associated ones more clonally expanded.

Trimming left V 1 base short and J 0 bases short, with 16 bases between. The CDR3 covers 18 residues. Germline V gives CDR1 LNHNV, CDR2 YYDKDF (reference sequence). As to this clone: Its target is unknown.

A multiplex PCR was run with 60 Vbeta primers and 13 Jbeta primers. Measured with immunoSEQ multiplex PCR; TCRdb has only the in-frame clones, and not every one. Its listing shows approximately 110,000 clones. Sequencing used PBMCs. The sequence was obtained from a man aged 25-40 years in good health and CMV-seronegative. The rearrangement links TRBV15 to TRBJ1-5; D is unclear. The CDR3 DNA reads TGTGCCACCAGCAGAGGGGTTGCGGGGTTCAGTAGCAATCAGCCCCAGCATTTT. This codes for CATSRGVAGFSSNQPQHF.